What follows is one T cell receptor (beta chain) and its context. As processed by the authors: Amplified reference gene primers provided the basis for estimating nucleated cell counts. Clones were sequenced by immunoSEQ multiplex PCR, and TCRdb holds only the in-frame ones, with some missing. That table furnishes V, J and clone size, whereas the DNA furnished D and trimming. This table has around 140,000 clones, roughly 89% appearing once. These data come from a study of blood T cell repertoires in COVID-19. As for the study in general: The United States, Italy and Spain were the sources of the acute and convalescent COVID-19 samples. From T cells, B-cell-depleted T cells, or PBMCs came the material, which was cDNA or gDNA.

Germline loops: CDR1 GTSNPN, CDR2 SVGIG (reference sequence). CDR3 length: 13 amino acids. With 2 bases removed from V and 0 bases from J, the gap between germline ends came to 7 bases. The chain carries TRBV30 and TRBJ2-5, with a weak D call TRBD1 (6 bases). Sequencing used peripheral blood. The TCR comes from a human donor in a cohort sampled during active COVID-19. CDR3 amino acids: CAWSRGYQETQYF. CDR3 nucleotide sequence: TGTGCCTGGAGTAGGGGGTACCAAGAGACCCAGTACTTC.